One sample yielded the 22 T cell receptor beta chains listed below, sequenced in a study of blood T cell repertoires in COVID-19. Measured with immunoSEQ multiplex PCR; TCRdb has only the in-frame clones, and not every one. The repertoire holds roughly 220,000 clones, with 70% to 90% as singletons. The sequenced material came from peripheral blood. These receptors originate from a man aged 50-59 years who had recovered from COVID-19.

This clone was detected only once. The CDR3 reads CASRTRDSLNQPQHF. DNA of the CDR3: TGTGCCAGCAGAACCCGGGACAGCCTCAATCAGCCCCAGCATTTT. V usage is TRBV6-1 and J usage is TRBJ1-5; 7 positions match TRBD1. V lost 6 bases to trimming and J lost 3 bases; unmatched junction nucleotides: 8. The germline V gene has CDR1 MNHNS and CDR2 SASEGT. CDR3 length: 15 amino acids.

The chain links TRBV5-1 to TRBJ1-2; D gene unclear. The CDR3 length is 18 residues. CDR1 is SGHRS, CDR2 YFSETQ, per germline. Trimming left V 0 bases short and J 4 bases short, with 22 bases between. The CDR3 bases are TGCGCCAGCAGCTTGGTTCCCCTTTCGGCGGGTGGTACCTATGGCTACACCTTC. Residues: CASSLVPLSAGGTYGYTF.

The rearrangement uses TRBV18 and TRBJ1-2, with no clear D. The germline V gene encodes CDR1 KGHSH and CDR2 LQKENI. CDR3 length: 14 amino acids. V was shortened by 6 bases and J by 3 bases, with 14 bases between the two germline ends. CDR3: CASSRRSGDYGYTF. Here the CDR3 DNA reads TGTGCCAGCTCCCGGCGCTCGGGTGACTATGGCTACACCTTC.

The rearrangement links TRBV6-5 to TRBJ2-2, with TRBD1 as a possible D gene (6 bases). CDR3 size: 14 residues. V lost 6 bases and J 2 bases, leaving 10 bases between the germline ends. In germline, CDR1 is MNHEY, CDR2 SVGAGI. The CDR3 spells CASRDSLNTGELFF. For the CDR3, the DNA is TGTGCCAGCAGGGACAGCCTAAACACCGGGGAGCTGTTTTTT.

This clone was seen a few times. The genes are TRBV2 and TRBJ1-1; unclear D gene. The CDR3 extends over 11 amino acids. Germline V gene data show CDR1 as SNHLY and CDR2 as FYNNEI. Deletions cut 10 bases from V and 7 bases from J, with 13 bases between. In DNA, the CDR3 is TGTGCCATTACTAGGGTGGTTGAAGCTTTCTTT. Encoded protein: CAITRVVEAFF.

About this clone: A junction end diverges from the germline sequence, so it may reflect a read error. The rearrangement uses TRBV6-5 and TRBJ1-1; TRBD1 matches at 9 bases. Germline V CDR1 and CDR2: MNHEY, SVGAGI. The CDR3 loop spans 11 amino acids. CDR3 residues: CASSQGQGFSF. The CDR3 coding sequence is TGTGCCAGCAGCCAGGGACAGGGTTTCTCCTTT.

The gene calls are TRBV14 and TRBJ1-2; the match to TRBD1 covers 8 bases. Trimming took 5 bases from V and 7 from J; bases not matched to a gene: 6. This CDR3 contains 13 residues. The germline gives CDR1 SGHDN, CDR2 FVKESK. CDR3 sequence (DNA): TGTGCCAGCAGCTCAGACAGGGGCTTTGGCTACACCTTC. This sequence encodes CASSSDRGFGYTF.

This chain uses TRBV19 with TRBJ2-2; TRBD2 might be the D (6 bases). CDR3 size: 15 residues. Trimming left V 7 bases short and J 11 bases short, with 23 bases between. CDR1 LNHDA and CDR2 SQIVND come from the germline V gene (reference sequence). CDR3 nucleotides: TGTGCCAGTACCGGGACTCACCGTTATTACGTCGAGCTGTTTTTT. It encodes CASTGTHRYYVELFF.

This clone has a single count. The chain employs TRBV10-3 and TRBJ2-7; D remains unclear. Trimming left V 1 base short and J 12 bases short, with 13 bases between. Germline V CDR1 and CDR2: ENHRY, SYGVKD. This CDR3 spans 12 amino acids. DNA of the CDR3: TGTGCCATCAGTGAGTATCCCCCGGTCTTGTACTTC. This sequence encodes CAISEYPPVLYF.

The CDR3 region has the DNA TGTGCCACCAGCAGATTTTACCCGGGACAGGGAGATAATAATTCACCCCTCCACTTT. Its translation is CATSRFYPGQGDNNSPLHF. The chain links TRBV15 to TRBJ1-6; TRBD1 matches at 9 bases. CDR3 size: 19 residues. The ends lost 2 bases at V and 5 bases at J; junction bases unmatched: 13. CDR1 LNHNV and CDR2 YYDKDF come from the germline V gene (reference sequence). The full variable domain, with the rest looked up from reference TRBV15 and TRBJ1-6, is DAMVIQNPRYQVTQFGKPVTLSCSQTLNHNVMYWYQQKSSQAPKLLFHYYDKDFNNEADTPDNFQSRRPNTSFCFLDIRSPGLGDTAMYLCATSRFYPGQGDNNSPLHFGNGTRLTVT.

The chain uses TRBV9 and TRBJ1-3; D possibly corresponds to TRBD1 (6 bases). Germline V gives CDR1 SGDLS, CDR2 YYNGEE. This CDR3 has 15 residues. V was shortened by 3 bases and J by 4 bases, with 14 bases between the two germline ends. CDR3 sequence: CASSAQQGLGNTIYF. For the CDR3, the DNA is TGTGCCAGCAGCGCCCAACAGGGTCTCGGAAACACCATATATTTT.

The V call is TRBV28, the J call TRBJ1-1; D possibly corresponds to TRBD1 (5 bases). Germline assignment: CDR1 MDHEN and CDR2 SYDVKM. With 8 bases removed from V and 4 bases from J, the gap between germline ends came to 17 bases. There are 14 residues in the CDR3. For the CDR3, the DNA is TGTGCCAGCGTCGGGGGAGGGGTCCTCACTGAAGCTTTCTTT. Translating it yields CASVGGGVLTEAFF.

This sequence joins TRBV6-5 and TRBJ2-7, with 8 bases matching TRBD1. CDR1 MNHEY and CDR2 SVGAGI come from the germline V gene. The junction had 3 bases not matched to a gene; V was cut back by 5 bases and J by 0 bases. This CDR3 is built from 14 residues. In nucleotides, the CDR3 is TGTGCCAGCAGTAGCGACAGGGGCTCCTACGAGCAGTACTTC. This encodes CASSSDRGSYEQYF.

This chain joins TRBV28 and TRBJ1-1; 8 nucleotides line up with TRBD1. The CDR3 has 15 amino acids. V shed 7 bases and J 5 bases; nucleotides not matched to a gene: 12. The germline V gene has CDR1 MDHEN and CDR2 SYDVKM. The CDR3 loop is CASKDRTGRGTEAFF. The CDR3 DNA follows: TGTGCCAGCAAAGACCGGACAGGGCGAGGGACTGAAGCTTTCTTT.

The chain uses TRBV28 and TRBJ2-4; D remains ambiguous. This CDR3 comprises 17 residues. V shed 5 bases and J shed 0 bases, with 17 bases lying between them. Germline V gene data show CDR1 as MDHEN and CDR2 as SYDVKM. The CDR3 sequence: CASSPIAPLLAKNIQYF. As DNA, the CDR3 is TGTGCCAGCAGTCCCATCGCACCCCTACTAGCCAAAAACATTCAGTACTTC.

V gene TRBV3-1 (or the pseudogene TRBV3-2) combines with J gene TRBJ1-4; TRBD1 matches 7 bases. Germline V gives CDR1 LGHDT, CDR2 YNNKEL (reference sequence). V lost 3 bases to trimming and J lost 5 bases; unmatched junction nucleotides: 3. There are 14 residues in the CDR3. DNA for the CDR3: TGTGCCAGCAGCCACCGGGACAGAAATGAAAAACTGTTTTTT. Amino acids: CASSHRDRNEKLFF.

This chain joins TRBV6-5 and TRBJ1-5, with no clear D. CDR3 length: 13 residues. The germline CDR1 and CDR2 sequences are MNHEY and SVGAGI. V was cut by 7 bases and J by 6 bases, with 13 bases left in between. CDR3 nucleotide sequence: TGTGCCAGCACGTCCTGGTTCGGTCAGCCCCAGCATTTT. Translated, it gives CASTSWFGQPQHF.

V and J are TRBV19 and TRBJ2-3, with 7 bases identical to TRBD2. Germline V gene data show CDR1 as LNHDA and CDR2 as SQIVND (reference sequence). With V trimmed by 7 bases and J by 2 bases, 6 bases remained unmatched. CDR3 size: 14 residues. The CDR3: CASMKRGNTDTQYF. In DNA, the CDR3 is TGTGCCAGTATGAAGCGGGGAAACACAGATACGCAGTATTTT.

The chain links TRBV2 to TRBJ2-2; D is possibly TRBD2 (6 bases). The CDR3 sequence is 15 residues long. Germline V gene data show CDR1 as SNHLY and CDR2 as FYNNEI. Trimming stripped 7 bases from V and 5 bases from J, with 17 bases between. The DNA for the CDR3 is TGTGCCAGCATGGTCCAGGGACTCGGGACCGGGGAGCTGTTTTTT. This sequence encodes CASMVQGLGTGELFF.

The CDR3: CASSLGGTGGVTEAFF. The CDR3 DNA follows: TGCGCCAGCAGCTTGGGTGGGACAGGGGGCGTCACTGAAGCTTTCTTT. The rearrangement joins TRBV5-1 to TRBJ1-1, with 12 bases aligning to TRBD1. Germline values: CDR1 SGHRS, CDR2 YFSETQ. The CDR3 runs to 16 residues. J was trimmed by 4 bases and V by 0 bases; bases with no gene match: 4.

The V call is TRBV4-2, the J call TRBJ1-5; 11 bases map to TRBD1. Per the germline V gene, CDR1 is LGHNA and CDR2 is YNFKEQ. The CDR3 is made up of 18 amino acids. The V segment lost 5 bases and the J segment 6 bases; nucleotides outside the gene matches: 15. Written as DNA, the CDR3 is TGTGCCAGCAGCGCGGCCGGACAGGGGGCGGTTAAGGGTCAGCCCCAGCATTTT. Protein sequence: CASSAAGQGAVKGQPQHF.

The chain's CDR3 is CASSSYSGGPSYEQYF. Written as DNA, the CDR3 is TGTGCCAGCAGCTCCTACTCGGGAGGACCTTCCTACGAGCAGTACTTC. V and J are TRBV7-9 and TRBJ2-7; 7 nucleotides match TRBD2. Germline loops: CDR1 SEHNR, CDR2 FQNEAQ (reference sequence). This CDR3 contains 16 residues. Trimming at V came to 4 bases and at J to 1 base, leaving 10 bases not matched to a gene. Full variable domain (missing parts from reference TRBV7-9 and TRBJ2-7): DTGVSQNPRHKITKRGQNVTFRCDPISEHNRLYWYRQTLGQGPEFLTYFQNEAQLEKSRLLSDRFSAERPKGSFSTLEIQRTEQGDSAMYLCASSSYSGGPSYEQYFGPGTRLTVT.